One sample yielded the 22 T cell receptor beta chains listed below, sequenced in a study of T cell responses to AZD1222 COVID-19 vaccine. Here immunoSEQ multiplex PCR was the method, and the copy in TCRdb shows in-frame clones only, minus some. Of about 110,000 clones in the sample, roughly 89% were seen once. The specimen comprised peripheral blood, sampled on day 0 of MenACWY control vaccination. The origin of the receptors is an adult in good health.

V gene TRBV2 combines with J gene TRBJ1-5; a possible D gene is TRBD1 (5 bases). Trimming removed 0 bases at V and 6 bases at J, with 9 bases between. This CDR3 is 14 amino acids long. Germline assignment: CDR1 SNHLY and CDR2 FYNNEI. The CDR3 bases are TGTGCCAGCAGTGAAGCGAGGGGTAGTCAGCCCCAGCATTTT. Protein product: CASSEARGSQPQHF.

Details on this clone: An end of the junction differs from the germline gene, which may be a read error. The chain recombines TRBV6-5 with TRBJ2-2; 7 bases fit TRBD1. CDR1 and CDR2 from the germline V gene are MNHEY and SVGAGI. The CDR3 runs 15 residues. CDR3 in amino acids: CASSWGTVNIGELFF. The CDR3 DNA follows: TGTGCCAGCAGTTGGGGGACAGTAAACATCGGGGAGCTGTTTTTT.

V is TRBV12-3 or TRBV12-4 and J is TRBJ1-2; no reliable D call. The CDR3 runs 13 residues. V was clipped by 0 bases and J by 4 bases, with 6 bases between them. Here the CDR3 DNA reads TGTGCCAGCAGTTTAGCGGGCCGCTATGGCTACACCTTC. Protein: CASSLAGRYGYTF.

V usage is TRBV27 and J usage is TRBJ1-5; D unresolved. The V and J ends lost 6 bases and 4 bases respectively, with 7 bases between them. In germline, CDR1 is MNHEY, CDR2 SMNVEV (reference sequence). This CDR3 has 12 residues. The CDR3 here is CASRKGNQPQHF. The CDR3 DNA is TGTGCCAGCAGAAAAGGTAATCAGCCCCAGCATTTT.

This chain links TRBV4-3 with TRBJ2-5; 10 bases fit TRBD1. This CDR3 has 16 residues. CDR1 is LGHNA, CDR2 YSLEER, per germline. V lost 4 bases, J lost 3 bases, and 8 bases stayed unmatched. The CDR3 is CASSPAFGTGEETQYF. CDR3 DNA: TGCGCCAGCAGCCCCGCCTTTGGGACAGGGGAAGAGACCCAGTACTTC.

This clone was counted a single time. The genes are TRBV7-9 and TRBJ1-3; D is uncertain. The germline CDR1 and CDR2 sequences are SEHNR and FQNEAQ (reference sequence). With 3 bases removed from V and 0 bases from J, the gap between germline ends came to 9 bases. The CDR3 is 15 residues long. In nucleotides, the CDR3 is TGTGCCAGCAGCTTCCTCTCGATCTCTGGAAACACCATATATTTT. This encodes CASSFLSISGNTIYF.

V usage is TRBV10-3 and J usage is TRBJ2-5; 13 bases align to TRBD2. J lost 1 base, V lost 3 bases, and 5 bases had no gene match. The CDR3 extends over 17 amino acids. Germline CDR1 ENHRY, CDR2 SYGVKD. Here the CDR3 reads CAISEGTSGAFQETQYF. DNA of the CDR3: TGTGCCATCAGTGAAGGGACTAGCGGGGCTTTCCAAGAGACCCAGTACTTC.

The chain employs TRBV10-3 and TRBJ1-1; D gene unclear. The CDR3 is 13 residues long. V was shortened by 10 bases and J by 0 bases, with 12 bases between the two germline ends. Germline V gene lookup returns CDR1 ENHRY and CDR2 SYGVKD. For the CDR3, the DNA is TGTGCCACTGCCGGGGAAATGAACACTGAAGCTTTCTTT. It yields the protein CATAGEMNTEAFF.

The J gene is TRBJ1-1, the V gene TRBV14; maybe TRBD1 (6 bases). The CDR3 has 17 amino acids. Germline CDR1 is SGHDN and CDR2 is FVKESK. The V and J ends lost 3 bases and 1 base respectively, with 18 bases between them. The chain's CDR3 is CASSHQSGQGPNTEAFF. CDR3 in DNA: TGTGCCAGCAGCCACCAGAGTGGGCAGGGGCCGAACACTGAAGCTTTCTTT.

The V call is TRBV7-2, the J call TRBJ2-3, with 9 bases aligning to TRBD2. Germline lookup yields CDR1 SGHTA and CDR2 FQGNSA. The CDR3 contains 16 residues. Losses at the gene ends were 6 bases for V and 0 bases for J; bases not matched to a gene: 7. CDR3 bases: TGTGCCAGCAGTCGCGAGCGGGGGGCTAGCACAGATACGCAGTATTTT. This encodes CASSRERGASTDTQYF.

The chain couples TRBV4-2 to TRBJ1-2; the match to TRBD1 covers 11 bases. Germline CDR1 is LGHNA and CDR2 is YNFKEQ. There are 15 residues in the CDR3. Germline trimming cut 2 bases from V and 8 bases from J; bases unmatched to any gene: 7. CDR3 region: CASSQWDRGAGGYTF. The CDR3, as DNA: TGTGCCAGCAGCCAATGGGACAGGGGGGCGGGAGGCTACACCTTC.

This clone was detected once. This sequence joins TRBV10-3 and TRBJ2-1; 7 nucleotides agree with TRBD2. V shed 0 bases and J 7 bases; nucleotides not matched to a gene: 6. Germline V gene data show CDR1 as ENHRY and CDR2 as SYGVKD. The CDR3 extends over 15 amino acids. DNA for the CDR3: TGTGCCATCAGTGAGTCGACTAGCAGCGGGAATGAGCAGTTCTTC. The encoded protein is CAISESTSSGNEQFF.

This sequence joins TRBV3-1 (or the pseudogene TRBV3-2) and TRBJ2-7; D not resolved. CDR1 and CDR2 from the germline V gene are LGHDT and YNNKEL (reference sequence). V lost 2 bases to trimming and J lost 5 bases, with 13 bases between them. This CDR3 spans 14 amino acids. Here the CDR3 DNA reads TGTGCCAGCAGCCAATGGCAGGCGAAAGACGAGCAGTACTTC. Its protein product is CASSQWQAKDEQYF.

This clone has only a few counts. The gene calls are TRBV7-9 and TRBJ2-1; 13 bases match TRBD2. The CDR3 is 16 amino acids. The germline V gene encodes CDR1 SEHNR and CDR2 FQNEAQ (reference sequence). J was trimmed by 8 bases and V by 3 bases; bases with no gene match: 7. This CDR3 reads CASSLALAGGFYEQFF. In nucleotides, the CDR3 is TGTGCCAGCAGCTTGGCACTAGCGGGGGGGTTCTATGAGCAGTTCTTC.

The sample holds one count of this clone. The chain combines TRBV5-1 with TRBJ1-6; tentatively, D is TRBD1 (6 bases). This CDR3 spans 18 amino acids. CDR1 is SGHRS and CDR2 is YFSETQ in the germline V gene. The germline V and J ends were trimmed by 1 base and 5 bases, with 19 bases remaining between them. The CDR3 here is CASSLSVVQGLNNSPLHF. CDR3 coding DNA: TGCGCCAGCAGCTTGTCGGTTGTGCAGGGGTTGAATAATTCACCCCTCCACTTT.

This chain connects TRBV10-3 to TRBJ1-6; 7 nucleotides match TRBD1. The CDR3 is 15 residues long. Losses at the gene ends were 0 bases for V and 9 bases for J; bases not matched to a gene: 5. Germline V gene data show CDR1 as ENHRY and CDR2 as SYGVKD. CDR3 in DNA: TGTGCCATCAGTGAGTCGACAGGGACGGGTTCACCCCTCCACTTT. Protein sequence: CAISESTGTGSPLHF.

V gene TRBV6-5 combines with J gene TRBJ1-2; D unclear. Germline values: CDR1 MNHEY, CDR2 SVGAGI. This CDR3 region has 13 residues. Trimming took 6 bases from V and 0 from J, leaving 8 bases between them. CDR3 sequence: CASSVGANYGYTF. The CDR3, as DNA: TGTGCCAGCAGCGTCGGCGCTAACTATGGCTACACCTTC.

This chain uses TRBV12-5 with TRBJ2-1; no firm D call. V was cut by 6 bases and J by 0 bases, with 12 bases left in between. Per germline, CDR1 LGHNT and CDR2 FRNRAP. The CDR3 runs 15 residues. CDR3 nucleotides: TGTGCTAGTGGAGCCGGTCAGAGCTCCTACAATGAGCAGTTCTTC. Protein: CASGAGQSSYNEQFF.

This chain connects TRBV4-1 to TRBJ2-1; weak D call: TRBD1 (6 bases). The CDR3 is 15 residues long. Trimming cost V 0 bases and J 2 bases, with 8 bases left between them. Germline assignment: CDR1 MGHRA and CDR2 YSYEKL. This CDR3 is CASSQERTAYNEQFF. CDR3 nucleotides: TGCGCCAGCAGCCAAGAGAGGACAGCCTACAATGAGCAGTTCTTC.

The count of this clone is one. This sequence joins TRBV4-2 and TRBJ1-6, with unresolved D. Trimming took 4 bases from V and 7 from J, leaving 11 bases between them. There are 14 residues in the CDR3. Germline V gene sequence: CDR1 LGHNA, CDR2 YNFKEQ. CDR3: CASSPIEENSPLHF. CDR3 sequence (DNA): TGTGCCAGCAGCCCTATAGAGGAGAATTCACCCCTCCACTTT.

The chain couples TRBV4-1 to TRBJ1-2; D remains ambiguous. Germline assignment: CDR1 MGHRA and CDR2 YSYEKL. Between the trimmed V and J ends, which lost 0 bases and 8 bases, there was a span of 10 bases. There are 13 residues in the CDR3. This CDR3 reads CASSQDPGWGYTF. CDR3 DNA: TGCGCCAGCAGCCAAGATCCAGGCTGGGGCTACACCTTC.

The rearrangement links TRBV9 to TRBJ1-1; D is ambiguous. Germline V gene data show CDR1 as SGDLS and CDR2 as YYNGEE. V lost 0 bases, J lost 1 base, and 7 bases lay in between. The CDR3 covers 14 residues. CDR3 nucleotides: TGTGCCAGCAGCGTAGGAGGTTCGAACACTGAAGCTTTCTTT. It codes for CASSVGGSNTEAFF.